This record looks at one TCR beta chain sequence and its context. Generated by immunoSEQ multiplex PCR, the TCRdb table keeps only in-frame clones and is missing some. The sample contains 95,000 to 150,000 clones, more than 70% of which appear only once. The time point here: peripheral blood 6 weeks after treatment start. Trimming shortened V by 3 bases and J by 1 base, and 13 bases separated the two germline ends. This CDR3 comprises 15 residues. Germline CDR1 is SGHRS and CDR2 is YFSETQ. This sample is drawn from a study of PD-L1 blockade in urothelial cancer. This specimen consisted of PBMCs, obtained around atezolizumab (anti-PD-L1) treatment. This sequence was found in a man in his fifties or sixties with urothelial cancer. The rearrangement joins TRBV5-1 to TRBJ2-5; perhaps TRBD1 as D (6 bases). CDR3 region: CASSSITGSQETQYF. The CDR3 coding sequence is TGCGCCAGCAGCTCAATAACAGGGTCCCAAGAGACCCAGTACTTC.